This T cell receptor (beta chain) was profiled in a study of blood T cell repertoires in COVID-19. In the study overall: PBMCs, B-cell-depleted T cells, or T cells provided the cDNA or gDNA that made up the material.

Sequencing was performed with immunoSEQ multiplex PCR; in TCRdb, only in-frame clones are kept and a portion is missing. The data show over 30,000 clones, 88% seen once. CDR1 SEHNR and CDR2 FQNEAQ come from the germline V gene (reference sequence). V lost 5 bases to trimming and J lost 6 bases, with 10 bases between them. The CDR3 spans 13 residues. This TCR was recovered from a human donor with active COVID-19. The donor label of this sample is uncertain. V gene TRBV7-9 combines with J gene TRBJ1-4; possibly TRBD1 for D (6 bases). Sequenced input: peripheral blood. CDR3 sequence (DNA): TGTGCCAGCAGCAGAAGGACAGATGAAAAACTGTTTTTT. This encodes CASSRRTDEKLFF.